This TCR beta chain was retrieved from a study of cytomegalovirus exposure and HLA in healthy donors (dated by TCRdb to 2015 to 2018). Concerning the study at large: According to a later analysis, the roughly 120 validation repertoires were produced on the same platform as the approximately 690 repertoires of the first cohort. The study aimed to test whether cataloging public T cell receptors could reveal signatures of past pathogen exposure. A separate validation cohort of about 110 different subjects was used in addition to the roughly 620-subject first cohort. High-throughput TCR immunosequencing, statistical association of individual TCRs with disease status, and machine learning were combined to predict cytomegalovirus infection status.

The CDR3 sequence holds 15 residues, the cysteine and phenylalanine included. The kept DNA is CDR3 alone, 45 bases in frame from the first base. Ends trimmed: V by 3 bases, J by 6 bases; bases unmatched to a gene: 8. The germline V gene yields SGHTA for CDR1 and FQGNSA for CDR2. The donors belonged to the validation cohort of around 120 subjects, which was separate from the approximately 700-subject first cohort. With regard to this clone: This receptor's antigen is unknown. Per-base qualities were not stored, and no clone one base away is much larger.

The paper's findings and limits, for the study overall: The validation cohort had no HLA typing available for a later analysis, so co-occurrence within that cohort was assessed over all 130 or so repertoires. Most TCR sequences were observed very rarely across donors, whereas some public TCRs were present in many individuals. The classifier was reported to diagnose cytomegalovirus status with high specificity and sensitivity in both the original cohort and the validation cohort. A total of fewer than 200 TCR beta chains were listed by the study as associated with cytomegalovirus. According to the authors, the approach could potentially be generalized to other disease states and immunological phenotypes. Subsequent analysis determined that TCRs grouped into clusters in the first cohort also showed a tendency toward co-occurrence across the roughly 130 validation repertoires, and approximately 93% of cluster scores exceeded 0. In vitro tests confirmed that three of the cytomegalovirus-associated TCR beta chains recognize cytomegalovirus antigens.

Library preparation employed the immunoSEQ multiplex PCR assay. The published analysis was carried out like this. A statistical classification framework was built to diagnose cytomegalovirus status from the catalog of TCR beta chain sequences. The clones in this table, taken by TCRdb from immuneACCESS, are in-frame only. Not every clone is retained; where verified, under half of the shortfall comes from an unresolved V gene, and the cause of the rest is unknown. That table furnishes V, J and clone size, whereas the DNA furnished D and trimming. The sample table records around 150,000 clones; around 96% of these occur just once. Approximately 1% of the sample goes to the ten largest clones.

This receptor was taken from a woman under 30 in good health and CMV-seronegative. The rearrangement joined TRBV7-2 to TRBJ2-3, and TRBD1 matches 8 of the central bases. What was sequenced was PBMCs. The bases read TGTGCCAGCAGCTTGACAGGGGAACGGTGGGATACGCAGTATTTT. It translates to CASSLTGERWDTQYF.